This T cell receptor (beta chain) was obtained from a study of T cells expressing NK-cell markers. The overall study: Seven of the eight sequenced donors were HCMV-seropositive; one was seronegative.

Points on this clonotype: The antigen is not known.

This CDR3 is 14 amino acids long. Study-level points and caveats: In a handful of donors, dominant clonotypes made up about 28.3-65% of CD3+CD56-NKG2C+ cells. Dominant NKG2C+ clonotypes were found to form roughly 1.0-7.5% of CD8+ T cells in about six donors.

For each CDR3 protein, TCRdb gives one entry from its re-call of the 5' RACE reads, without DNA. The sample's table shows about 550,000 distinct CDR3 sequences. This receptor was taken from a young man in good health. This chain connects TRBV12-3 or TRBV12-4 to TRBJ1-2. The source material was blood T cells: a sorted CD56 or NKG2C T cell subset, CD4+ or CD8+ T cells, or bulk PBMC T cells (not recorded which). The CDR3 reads CASSRAGRPGGYTF.